This T cell receptor (beta chain) was sequenced during a study of vaccination effects on CD4 cells after COVID-19. As concerns this clone: Its antigen remains unidentified.

The table came from immunoSEQ multiplex PCR; TCRdb's copy has only in-frame clones and leaves some out. Of 65,000 to 90,000 clones in the sample, under 80% were seen once. The germline CDR1 and CDR2 sequences are MNHEY and SVGEGT. The CDR3 runs to 15 residues. The J segment lost 9 bases and the V segment lost 6 bases, leaving 9 bases of the junction unmatched. Viral peptide pools were used in the ViraFEST assay to expand antigen-specific CD4+ T cells, and sequencing came afterward. Culture lasted 10 days before CD4+ T cell isolation. Among the vaccine recipients, none had a prior SARS-CoV-2 infection, and nucleocapsid antibodies were negative.

The source of this sequence is a human donor who received a COVID-19 vaccine. V gene TRBV6-2 or TRBV6-3 combines with J gene TRBJ1-6, with 9 nucleotides matching TRBD1. The sample was CD4+ T cells from PBMCs cultured with SARS-CoV-2 spike peptides, taken before COVID-19 vaccination. CDR3 nucleotides: TGTGCCAGCAGCTTACCCGGGACAGGGCTTTCACCCCTCCACTTT. Amino acid sequence: CASSLPGTGLSPLHF.